This record concerns one TCR beta chain sequence. Its target is unknown. This entry comes from a study of PD-1 blockade in classical Hodgkin lymphoma. The study, taken as a whole, reports: In newly diagnosed patients, baseline TCR diversity was reportedly below that of healthy donors. Anyone who began nivolumab under 1 year after ASCT was excluded. The CD4+ diversity rise by C4D1 was clearest in complete responders. Before treatment, complete responders showed about the same diversity as newly diagnosed patients.

Per germline, CDR1 KGHSH and CDR2 LQKENI. V was cut by 1 base and J by 7 bases, with 13 bases left in between. The CDR3 has 15 residues. Using immunoSEQ multiplex PCR, the repertoire was profiled, and TCRdb retains in-frame clones only, with some absent. The table lists over 85,000 clones, 81% of them singletons. Each of the patients experienced relapse following autologous stem cell transplantation, and their brentuximab vedotin exposure differed. V gene TRBV18 combines with J gene TRBJ1-4; perhaps TRBD1 as D (5 bases). The origin of this receptor is a human donor with classical Hodgkin lymphoma. The material was peripheral blood mononuclear cells (PBMCs), obtained before the second cycle of nivolumab. The CDR3 region has the DNA TGTGCCAGCTCACCACTCAGGGAGCGGGGTGAAAAACTGTTTTTT. Translated, it gives CASSPLRERGEKLFF.